This T cell receptor beta chain emerged from a study of T cell responses to AZD1222 COVID-19 vaccine. Study-level results: With two AZD1222 doses given, Spike-specific TCR breadth and depth both rose. Targeting of unmutated variant regions was reportedly seen in nearly half of spike-specific TCRs. Across spike, vaccine-associated CD4 TCRs were found, dominant at 160-218 and 743-854. Most donors were white British, females outnumbered males, and clonal diversity was possibly underestimated.

A note on this clone: Antigen specificity is unknown.

Per the germline V gene, CDR1 is SNHLY and CDR2 is FYNNEI. V was clipped by 7 bases and J by 5 bases, with 6 bases between them. There are 12 residues in the CDR3. Repertoires were generated with immunoSEQ multiplex PCR, while TCRdb's copy carries only in-frame clones and drops some. The sample includes around 130,000 clones, 80% to 95% seen only once; the top ten take about 1.9%. The sample was peripheral blood, taken 28 days after the second AZD1222 dose. This chain uses TRBV2 with TRBJ1-6; D is possibly TRBD1 (5 bases). The clonotype was recovered from an adult who received the AZD1222 COVID-19 vaccine. CDR3 sequence (DNA): TGTGCCAGCAAGACAGATAATTCACCCCTCCACTTT. This translates into CASKTDNSPLHF.